This T cell receptor beta chain was retrieved from a study of blood T cell repertoires in COVID-19. Across the whole study: Some COVID-19 samples were acute and others convalescent; all came from the United States, Italy and Spain. Sources were T cells, B-cell-depleted T cells, or PBMCs; the material itself was cDNA or gDNA.

The CDR3 runs to 13 residues. The germline V gene has CDR1 SGHTA and CDR2 FQGNSA. V was clipped by 8 bases and J by 10 bases, with 18 bases between them. As originally analysed: Quantification of nucleated cells was approximated via reference gene primer amplification. The repertoire was sequenced with immunoSEQ multiplex PCR; TCRdb's copy has only in-frame clones and lacks some. From that table come the V and J calls and clone size; the DNA was used to work out D and trimming. This table has approximately 170,000 clones, about nine tenths appearing once. The sequencing sample was made of peripheral blood. The chain is built from TRBV7-2 and TRBJ2-1, with a weak D call TRBD1 (5 bases). The receptor's source is a woman in her 70s with acute or convalescent COVID-19. The CDR3 sequence is CASGYQQASEQFF. DNA of the CDR3: TGTGCCAGCGGTTACCAACAGGCTTCAGAGCAGTTCTTC.